This T cell receptor (beta chain) is from a study of T cell responses to AZD1222 COVID-19 vaccine. Across the whole study: Investigators merged groups given second doses at roughly 4 or roughly 12 weeks.

From germline, CDR1 is SGHNT and CDR2 YYREEE (reference sequence). Trimming took 5 bases from V and 4 from J, leaving 11 bases between them. This CDR3 comprises 13 residues. To note about this clone: The target antigen is unknown.

Data came from immunoSEQ multiplex PCR; TCRdb stores just in-frame clones and leaves some out. The data hold some 100,000 clones, with about 83% observed a single time. Overall study results and limits: Most donors were white British, females outnumbered males, and clonal diversity was possibly underestimated. Seropositive AZD1222 recipients at baseline numbered only 5 to 7.

The rearrangement joins TRBV5-4 to TRBJ2-3; no clear D. Here the sequenced sample was peripheral blood, taken on day 0 of AZD1222 vaccination. The receptor comes from an adult in good health. The CDR3 DNA reads as TGTGCCAGCAGACGCGCCGGAGCAGATACGCAGTATTTT. Encoded protein: CASRRAGADTQYF.